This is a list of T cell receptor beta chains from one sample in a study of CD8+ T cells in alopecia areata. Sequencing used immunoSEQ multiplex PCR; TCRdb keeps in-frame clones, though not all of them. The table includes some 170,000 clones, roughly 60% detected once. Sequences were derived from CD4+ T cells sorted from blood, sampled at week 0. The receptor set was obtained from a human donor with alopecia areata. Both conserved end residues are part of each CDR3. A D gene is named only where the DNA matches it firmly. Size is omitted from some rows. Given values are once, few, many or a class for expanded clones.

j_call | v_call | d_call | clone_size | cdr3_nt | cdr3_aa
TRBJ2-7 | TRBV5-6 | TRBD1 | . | TGTGCCAGCAGCCGGGACAGGGAGTCCTACGAGCAGTACTTC | CASSRDRESYEQYF
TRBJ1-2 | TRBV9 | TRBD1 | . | TGTGCCAGCAGCGTCGCCACAGGGGGCGGTGGCTACACCTTC | CASSVATGGGGYTF
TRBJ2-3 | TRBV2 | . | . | TGTGCCAGCAGTGGACAGCGCACAGATACGCAGTATTTT | CASSGQRTDTQYF
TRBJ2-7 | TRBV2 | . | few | TGTGCCAGTACCACAGAGTCCTACGAGCAGTACTTC | CASTTESYEQYF
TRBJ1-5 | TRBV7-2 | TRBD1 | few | TGTGCCAGCAGCTTCGGGACAGTTTATAGCAATCAGCCCCAGCATTTT | CASSFGTVYSNQPQHF
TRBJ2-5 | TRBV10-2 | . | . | TGCGCCAGCAGTGTTCAAGGGGAGGAGACCCAGTACTTC | CASSVQGEETQYF
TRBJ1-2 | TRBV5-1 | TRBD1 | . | TGCGCCAGCAGCAGGACAGGGACTTCGTATGGCTACACCTTC | CASSRTGTSYGYTF
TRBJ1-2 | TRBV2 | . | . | TGTGCCAGCAGTCCCGAAACTAGGAGGCACACCTTC | CASSPETRRHTF
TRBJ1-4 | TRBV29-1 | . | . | TGCAGCGTTGAACAGGGAAAAACTAATGAAAAACTGTTTTTT | CSVEQGKTNEKLFF
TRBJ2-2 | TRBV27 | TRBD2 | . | TGTGCCAGCAGTTTCCGACTAGCGGCGGGCACCGGGGAGCTGTTTTTT | CASSFRLAAGTGELFF
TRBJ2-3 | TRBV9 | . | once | TGTGCCAGCAGCGGGACCGGGACCCGCACAGATACGCAGTATTTT | CASSGTGTRTDTQYF
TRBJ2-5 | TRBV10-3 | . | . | TGTGCCACGTACGACAGGAACCAAGAGACCCAGTACTTC | CATYDRNQETQYF
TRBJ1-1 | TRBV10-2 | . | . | TGCGCCAGCAGTGTCGAACCGAACACTGAAGCTTTCTTT | CASSVEPNTEAFF
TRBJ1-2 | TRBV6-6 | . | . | TGTGCCAGCAGTCAATCGGGGCATTTCGGCTACACCTTC | CASSQSGHFGYTF
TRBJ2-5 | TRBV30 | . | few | TGTGCCTGGAGTGTACGACTAAACACCCAGTACTTC | CAWSVRLNTQYF
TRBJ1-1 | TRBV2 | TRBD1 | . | TGTGCCAGCAGTCGTAACCCGGGACAGTATGAAGCTTTCTTT | CASSRNPGQYEAFF
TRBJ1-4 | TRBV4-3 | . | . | TGCGCCAGCAGCCAGGCTACAGGGCTTAATGAAAAACTGTTTTTT | CASSQATGLNEKLFF
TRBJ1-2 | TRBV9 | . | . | TGTGCCAGGGATTCAGACAGTCCGCCCATTGGCTACACCTTC | CARDSDSPPIGYTF
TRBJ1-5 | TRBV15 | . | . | TGTGCCACCGCCGGACTGACAACCGGTATCATGCCCCAGCATTTT | CATAGLTTGIMPQHF
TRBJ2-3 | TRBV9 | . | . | TGTGCCAGCAGCTCCTTAACAGATACGCAGTATTTT | CASSSLTDTQYF
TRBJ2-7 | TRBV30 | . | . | TGTGCCTGGACGACAGGCTCCTACGAGCAGTACTTC | CAWTTGSYEQYF
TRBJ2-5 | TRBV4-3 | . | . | TGCGCCAGCAGCCTCTCAATAGCGGTTTCAGGAGAGACCCAGTACTTC | CASSLSIAVSGETQYF
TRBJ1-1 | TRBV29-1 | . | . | TGCAGCGTTGAACCCCAGCGGCGGCGGCTGAACACTGAAGCTTTCTTT | CSVEPQRRRLNTEAFF
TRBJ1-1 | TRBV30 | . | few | TGTGCCTGGAGCGTAATCCAGGGGAGTGAGGCTGAAGCTTTCTTT | CAWSVIQGSEAEAFF
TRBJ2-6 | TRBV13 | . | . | TGTGCCAGCAGCCCGAGCATGAACAGGGCTGGGGCCAACGTCCTGACTTTC | CASSPSMNRAGANVLTF
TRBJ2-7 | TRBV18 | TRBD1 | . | TGTGCCAGCTCACCCGCAAATCAGGGGGCAAACGAGCAGTACTTC | CASSPANQGANEQYF
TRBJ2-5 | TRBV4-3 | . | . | TGCGCCAGCAGCCAAGTCGCAGTCCCTAAAGAGACCCAGTACTTC | CASSQVAVPKETQYF
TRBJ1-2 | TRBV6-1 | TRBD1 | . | TGTGCCAGCAGCCGAACGGGGGGACAGGACTATGGCTACACCTTC | CASSRTGGQDYGYTF
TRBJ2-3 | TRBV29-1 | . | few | TGCAGCGTTGATGACAGACAGGAGAGCACAGATACGCAGTATTTT | CSVDDRQESTDTQYF
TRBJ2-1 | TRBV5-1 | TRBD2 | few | TGCGCCAGCAGCTTGGTGCTAGCGGGGGCCCGGCATGAGCAGTTCTTC | CASSLVLAGARHEQFF
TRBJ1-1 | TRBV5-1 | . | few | TGCGCCAGCAGCTTGCTTCAGAACACTGAAGCTTTCTTT | CASSLLQNTEAFF
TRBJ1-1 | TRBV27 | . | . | TGTGCCAGCAGGTCCATCGGGACTGAAGCTTTCTTT | CASRSIGTEAFF
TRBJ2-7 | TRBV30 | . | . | TGTGCCTGGGACCTCGGGCCACACAACGAGCAGTACTTC | CAWDLGPHNEQYF
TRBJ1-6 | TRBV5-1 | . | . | TGCGCCAGCAGCTTGGAACAGCCGGTGGACCCCCTCCACTTT | CASSLEQPVDPLHF
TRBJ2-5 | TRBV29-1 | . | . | TGCAGCGTACGAAACAGGATCCAAGAGACCCAGTACTTC | CSVRNRIQETQYF
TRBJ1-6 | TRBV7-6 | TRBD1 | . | TGTGCCAGCAGCGACGGACAGGGCGGTTCACCCCTCCACTTT | CASSDGQGGSPLHF
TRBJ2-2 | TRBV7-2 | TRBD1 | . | TGTGCCAGCAGCTTAATACAGGGGGCAACCGGGGAGCTGTTTTTT | CASSLIQGATGELFF
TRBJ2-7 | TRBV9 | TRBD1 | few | TGTGCCAGCAGCGTAACGACAGGGGGAAACTACGAGCAGTACTTC | CASSVTTGGNYEQYF
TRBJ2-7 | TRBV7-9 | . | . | TGTGCCAGCAGCTTAGAGCTAAGGGAGCAGTACTTC | CASSLELREQYF
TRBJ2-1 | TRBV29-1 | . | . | TGCAGCGTTGGACAGTTAAGGGGTGAGCAGTTCTTC | CSVGQLRGEQFF
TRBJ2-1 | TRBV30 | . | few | TGTGCCTGGAGGTGGCAGGGGGGAATGGGAGAGCAGTTCTTC | CAWRWQGGMGEQFF
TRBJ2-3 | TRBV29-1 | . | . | TGCAGCGTTACGAGGGGGCTAGCGGGCACAGATACGCAGTATTTT | CSVTRGLAGTDTQYF
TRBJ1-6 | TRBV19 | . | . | TGTGCCAGCCGGGCCTATAATTCACCCCTCCACTTT | CASRAYNSPLHF
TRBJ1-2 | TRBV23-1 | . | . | TGCGCCAGCAGGGGACTGAACGATGGCTACACCTTC | CASRGLNDGYTF
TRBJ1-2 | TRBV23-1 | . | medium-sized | TGCGCCAGCAGTCAAGGCGTACAAGGCTACACCTTC | CASSQGVQGYTF
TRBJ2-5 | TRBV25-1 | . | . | TGTGCCAGCAGTGAATACCGGGGCGGCCAAGAGACCCAGTACTTC | CASSEYRGGQETQYF
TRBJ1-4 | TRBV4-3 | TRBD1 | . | TGCGCCAGCAGCCAAGAGGGGAGACAGGGCCTTAATGAAAAACTGTTTTTT | CASSQEGRQGLNEKLFF
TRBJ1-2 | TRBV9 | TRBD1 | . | TGTGCCAGCAGCCCAGGGGGACTCAAGGTTTTGGTACATGGCTACACCTTC | CASSPGGLKVLVHGYTF
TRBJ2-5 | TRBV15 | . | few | TGTGCCACCAGCAGAGATCTTTGGGGCGGTAAAGAGACCCAGTACTTC | CATSRDLWGGKETQYF
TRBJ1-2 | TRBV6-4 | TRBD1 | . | TGTGCCAGCAGTGAACGGAGGACAGGGGTGGCCTATGGCTACACCTTC | CASSERRTGVAYGYTF
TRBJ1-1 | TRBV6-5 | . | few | TGTGCCAGCAGTTTAGGGGTTATACAAGCTTTCTTT | CASSLGVIQAFF
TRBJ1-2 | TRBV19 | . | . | TGTGCCAGTAGTGTTTCTGGGTCTAACTATGGCTACACCTTC | CASSVSGSNYGYTF